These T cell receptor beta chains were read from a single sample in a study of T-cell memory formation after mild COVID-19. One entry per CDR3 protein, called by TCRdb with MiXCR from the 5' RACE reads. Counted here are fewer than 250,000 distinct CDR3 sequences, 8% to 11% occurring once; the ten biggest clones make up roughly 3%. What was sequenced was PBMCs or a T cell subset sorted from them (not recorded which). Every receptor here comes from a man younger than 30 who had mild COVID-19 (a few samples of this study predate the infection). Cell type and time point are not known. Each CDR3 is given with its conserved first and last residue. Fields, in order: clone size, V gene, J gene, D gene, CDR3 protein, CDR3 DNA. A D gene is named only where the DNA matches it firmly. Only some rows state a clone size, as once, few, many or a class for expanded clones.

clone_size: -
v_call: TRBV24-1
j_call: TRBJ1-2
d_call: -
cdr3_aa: CATRLGEGYGYTF
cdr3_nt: TGTGCCACCCGCTTGGGTGAAGGCTATGGCTACACCTTC

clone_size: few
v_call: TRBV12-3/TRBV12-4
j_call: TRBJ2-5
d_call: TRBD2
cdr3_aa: CASSLREGGTQYF
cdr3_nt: TGTGCCAGCAGCCTCCGGGAGGGGGGGACCCAGTACTTC

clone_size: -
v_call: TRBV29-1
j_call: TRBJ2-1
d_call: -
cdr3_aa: CSVQTSKNEQFF
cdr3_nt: TGCAGCGTACAAACCTCGAAGAATGAGCAGTTCTTC

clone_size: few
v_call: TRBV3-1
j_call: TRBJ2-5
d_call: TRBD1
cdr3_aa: CASSRSLAGGAETQYF
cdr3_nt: TGTGCCAGCAGCCGATCCCTGGCAGGGGGAGCGGAGACCCAGTACTTC

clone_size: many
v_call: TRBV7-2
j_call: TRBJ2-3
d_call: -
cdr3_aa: CASSSFLVTQYF
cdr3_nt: TGTGCCAGCAGCTCATTCCTTGTTACGCAGTATTTT

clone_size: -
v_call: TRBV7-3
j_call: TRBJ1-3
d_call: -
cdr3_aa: CASSLPPRGIGRNTIYF
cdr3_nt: TGTGCCAGCAGCCTCCCTCCCAGGGGAATCGGGCGAAACACCATATATTTT

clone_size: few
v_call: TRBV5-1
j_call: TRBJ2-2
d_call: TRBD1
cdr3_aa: CASSFQQGAGELFF
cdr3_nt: TGCGCCAGCAGCTTTCAACAGGGGGCCGGGGAGCTGTTTTTT

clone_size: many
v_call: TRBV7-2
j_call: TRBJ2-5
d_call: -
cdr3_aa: CASSLDVIGTQYF
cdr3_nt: TGTGCCAGCAGCTTAGATGTGATCGGGACCCAGTACTTC

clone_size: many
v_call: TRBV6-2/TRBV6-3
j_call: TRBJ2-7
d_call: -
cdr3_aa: CASSSESREQYF
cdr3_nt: TGTGCCAGCAGTTCGGAGTCCAGGGAGCAGTACTTC

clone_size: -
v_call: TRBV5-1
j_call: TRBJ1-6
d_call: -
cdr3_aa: CASSLGQNGSPLHF
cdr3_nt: TGCGCCAGCAGCTTGGGGCAGAACGGTTCACCCCTCCACTTT

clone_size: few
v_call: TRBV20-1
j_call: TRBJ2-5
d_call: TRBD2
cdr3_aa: CSARVTSGGARETQYF
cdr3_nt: TGCAGTGCTAGAGTTACTAGCGGGGGGGCCAGGGAGACCCAGTACTTC

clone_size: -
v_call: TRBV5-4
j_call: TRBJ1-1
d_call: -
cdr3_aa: CASSLEPAVDTEAFF
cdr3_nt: TGTGCCAGCAGCTTGGAGCCGGCCGTTGACACTGAAGCTTTCTTT

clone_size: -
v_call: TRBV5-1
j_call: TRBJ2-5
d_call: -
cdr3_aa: CASSLDGTRTETQYF
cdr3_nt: TGCGCCAGCAGCTTGGATGGGACCCGAACGGAGACCCAGTACTTC

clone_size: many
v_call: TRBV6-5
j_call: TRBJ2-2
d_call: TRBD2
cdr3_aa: CASSGLAGGPGELFF
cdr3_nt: TGTGCCAGCAGTGGACTAGCGGGGGGGCCCGGGGAGCTGTTTTTT

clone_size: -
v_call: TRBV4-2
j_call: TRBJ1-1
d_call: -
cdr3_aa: CASSQDAGMNTEAFF
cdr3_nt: TGTGCCAGCAGCCAAGATGCGGGGATGAACACTGAAGCTTTCTTT

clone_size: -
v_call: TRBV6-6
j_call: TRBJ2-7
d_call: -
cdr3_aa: CASSTRDHKYF
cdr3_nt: TGTGCCAGCAGCACCCGGGACCACAAGTACTTC

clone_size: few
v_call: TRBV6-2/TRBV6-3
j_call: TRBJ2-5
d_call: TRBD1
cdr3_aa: CASSYLGQGQETQYF
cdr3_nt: TGTGCCAGCAGTTACCTGGGACAGGGTCAAGAGACCCAGTACTTC

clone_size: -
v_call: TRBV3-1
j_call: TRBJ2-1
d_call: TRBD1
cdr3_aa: CASSRNRGQRSYNEQFF
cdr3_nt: TGTGCCAGCAGCCGGAACAGGGGCCAGCGCTCCTACAATGAGCAGTTCTTC

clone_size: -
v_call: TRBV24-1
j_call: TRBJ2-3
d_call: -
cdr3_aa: CATFPPESITDTQYF
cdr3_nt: TGTGCCACCTTCCCGCCGGAGTCTATCACAGATACGCAGTATTTT

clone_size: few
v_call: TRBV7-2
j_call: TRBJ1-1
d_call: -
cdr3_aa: CASSSSGLGQTEAFF
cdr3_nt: TGTGCCAGCAGCTCCAGTGGTTTAGGGCAAACTGAAGCTTTCTTT

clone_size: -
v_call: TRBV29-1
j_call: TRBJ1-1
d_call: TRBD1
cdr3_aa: CSAQGGLNTEAFF
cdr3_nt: TGCAGCGCCCAGGGGGGATTGAACACTGAAGCTTTCTTT

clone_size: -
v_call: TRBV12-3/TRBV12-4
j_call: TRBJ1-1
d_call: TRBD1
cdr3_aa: CASSLVPGQHEAFF
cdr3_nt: TGTGCCAGCAGTTTAGTCCCGGGACAGCATGAAGCTTTCTTT

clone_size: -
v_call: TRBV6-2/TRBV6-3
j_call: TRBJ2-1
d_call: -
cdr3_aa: CASSHLPIRGYYNEQFF
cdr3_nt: TGTGCCAGCAGTCACCTCCCCATTAGGGGGTACTACAATGAGCAGTTCTTC

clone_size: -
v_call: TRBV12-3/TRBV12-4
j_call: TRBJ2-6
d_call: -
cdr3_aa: CASSFRPLGGTGANVLTF
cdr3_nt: TGTGCCAGCAGTTTTAGGCCCCTTGGGGGTACTGGGGCCAACGTCCTGACTTTC

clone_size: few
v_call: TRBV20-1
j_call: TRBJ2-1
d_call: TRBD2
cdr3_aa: CSARLAGASSEQFF
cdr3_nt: TGCAGTGCTCGGCTAGCGGGAGCCTCGTCCGAGCAGTTCTTC

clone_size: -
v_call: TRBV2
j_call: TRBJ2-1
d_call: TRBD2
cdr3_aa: CATARDYRGEQFF
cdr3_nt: TGTGCCACAGCCCGGGACTACCGGGGTGAGCAGTTCTTC

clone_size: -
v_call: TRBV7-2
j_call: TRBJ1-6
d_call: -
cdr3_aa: CASSLGRQARMDSPLHF
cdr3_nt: TGTGCCAGCAGCTTGGGCCGACAGGCACGTATGGATTCACCCCTCCACTTT

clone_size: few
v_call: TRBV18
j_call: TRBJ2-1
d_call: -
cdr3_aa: CASSPLVDNEQFF
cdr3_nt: TGTGCCAGCTCACCCCTCGTAGACAATGAGCAGTTCTTC

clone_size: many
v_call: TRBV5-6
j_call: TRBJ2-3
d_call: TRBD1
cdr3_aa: CASSSTRGTGDTQYF
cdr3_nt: TGTGCCAGCAGCTCCACCAGGGGGACAGGAGATACGCAGTATTTT

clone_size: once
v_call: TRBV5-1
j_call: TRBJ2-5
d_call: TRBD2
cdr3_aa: CASSLVTASGGLGETQYF
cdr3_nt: TGCGCCAGCAGCTTGGTTACGGCTAGCGGGGGCCTCGGGGAGACCCAGTACTTC

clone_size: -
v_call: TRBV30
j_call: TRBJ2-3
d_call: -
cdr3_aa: CAWSVQTDTDTQYF
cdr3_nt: TGTGCCTGGAGTGTACAAACAGACACAGATACGCAGTATTTT

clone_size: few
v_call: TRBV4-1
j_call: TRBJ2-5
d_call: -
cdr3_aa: CASSQSPTGLKETQYF
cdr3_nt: TGCGCCAGCAGCCAGAGCCCCACGGGACTCAAAGAGACCCAGTACTTC

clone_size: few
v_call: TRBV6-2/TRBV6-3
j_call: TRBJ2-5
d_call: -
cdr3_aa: CASSQRFETQYF
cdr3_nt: TGTGCCAGCAGCCAGAGATTCGAGACCCAGTACTTC

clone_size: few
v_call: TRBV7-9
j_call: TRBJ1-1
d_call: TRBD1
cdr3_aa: CASSTRQGRDTEAFF
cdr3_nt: TGTGCCAGCAGCACCCGACAGGGGCGAGACACTGAAGCTTTCTTT

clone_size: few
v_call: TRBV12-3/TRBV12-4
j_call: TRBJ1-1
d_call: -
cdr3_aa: CASSLARGRQAFF
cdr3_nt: TGTGCCAGCAGTTTAGCGCGGGGACGCCAAGCTTTCTTT

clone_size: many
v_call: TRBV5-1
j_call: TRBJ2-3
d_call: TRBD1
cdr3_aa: CASSSGWTGPTDTQYF
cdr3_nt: TGCGCCAGCAGCTCGGGATGGACAGGGCCCACAGATACGCAGTATTTT

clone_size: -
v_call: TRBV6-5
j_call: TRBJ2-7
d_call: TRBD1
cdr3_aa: CASSDRTGLSYEQYF
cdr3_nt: TGTGCCAGCAGTGACAGGACAGGGCTCTCCTACGAGCAGTACTTC

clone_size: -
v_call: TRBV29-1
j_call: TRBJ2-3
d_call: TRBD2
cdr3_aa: CSVVGLAGSGDTQYF
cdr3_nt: TGCAGCGTTGTGGGACTAGCGGGGAGCGGGGATACGCAGTATTTT